The 27 T cell receptor beta chains below come from one sample, sequenced in a study of blood T cell repertoires in COVID-19. The assay was immunoSEQ multiplex PCR, and TCRdb's table has in-frame clones only and misses some. The table has about 270,000 clones, nearly 90% seen once. Input material: PBMCs or T cells enriched from blood (not recorded which). These receptors were obtained from a woman aged 25-40 years who had recovered from COVID-19.

The chain recombines TRBV5-5 with TRBJ1-4; D call uncertain. Looked up from germline, CDR1 is SGHKS and CDR2 is YYEKEE (reference sequence). The CDR3 extends over 13 amino acids. Deletions cut 5 bases from V and 8 bases from J, with 13 bases between. The CDR3 region is CASRPSGGEKLFF. The DNA for the CDR3 is TGTGCCAGCAGACCCTCCGGAGGGGAAAAACTGTTTTTT.

This chain connects TRBV7-6 to TRBJ2-5, with D possibly TRBD1 on 6 matching bases. V lost 5 bases to trimming and J lost 0 bases, with 22 bases between them. Germline CDR1 and CDR2: SGHVS and FNYEAQ. This CDR3 has 18 amino acids. The CDR3 is CASSKTPLISGDQETQYF. The DNA for the CDR3 is TGTGCCAGCAGCAAGACACCCCTAATCTCAGGGGACCAAGAGACCCAGTACTTC.

V and J are TRBV11-1 and TRBJ1-1; D is ambiguous. The CDR3 is 12 amino acids. Trimming left V 0 bases short and J 5 bases short, with 4 bases between. Germline V gene lookup returns CDR1 SGHAT and CDR2 FQDESV (reference sequence). CDR3 in amino acids: CASSLARTEAFF. In nucleotides, the CDR3 is TGTGCCAGCAGCTTAGCCAGGACTGAAGCTTTCTTT.

This clone has only one observation. The chain uses TRBV7-6 and TRBJ1-3; D ambiguous. V shed 2 bases and J shed 1 base, with 15 bases lying between them. This CDR3 has 17 residues. Germline V gives CDR1 SGHVS, CDR2 FNYEAQ. The CDR3: CASSLFAGDNSGNTIYF. Written as DNA, the CDR3 is TGTGCCAGCAGCTTATTTGCGGGAGATAATTCTGGAAACACCATATATTTT.

The rearrangement joins TRBV15 to TRBJ2-7; perhaps TRBD2 as D (5 bases). The CDR3 is made up of 13 amino acids. The V end lost 5 bases, the J end lost 3 bases, and 11 bases lay between the germline ends. Germline lookup yields CDR1 LNHNV and CDR2 YYDKDF (reference sequence). CDR3: CATSPRDYYEQYF. CDR3 DNA: TGTGCCACCAGCCCTCGGGATTACTACGAGCAGTACTTC.

CDR3 in amino acids: CATSAPTQFTDTQYF. CDR3 DNA: TGTGCCACCAGTGCCCCAACACAATTCACAGATACGCAGTATTTT. The rearrangement uses TRBV24-1 and TRBJ2-3; D gene uncertain. The V gene's germline CDR1 is KGHDR and CDR2 SFDVKD. The V gene lost 5 bases and the J gene lost 2 bases, with 13 bases spanning the gap. The CDR3 sequence is 15 residues long.

This chain connects TRBV7-2 to TRBJ1-3; 7 nucleotides match TRBD1. Per the germline V gene, CDR1 is SGHTA and CDR2 is FQGNSA. The trim removed 5 bases at V and 0 bases at J, leaving 4 bases unmatched. The CDR3 has 15 residues. The CDR3 sequence is CASSRGTDSGNTIYF. DNA for the CDR3: TGTGCCAGCAGCCGCGGGACAGACTCTGGAAACACCATATATTTT.

The count of this clone is one. This chain connects TRBV6-5 to TRBJ1-2; no definite D call. With 6 bases removed from V and 8 bases from J, the gap between germline ends came to 13 bases. Looked up from germline, CDR1 is MNHEY and CDR2 is SVGAGI. CDR3 length: 12 residues. The chain's CDR3 is CASRNRISGYTF. CDR3 nucleotides: TGTGCCAGCAGAAACAGAATCTCCGGCTACACCTTC.

The rearrangement links TRBV27 to TRBJ2-5, with TRBD2 matching 13 bases. There are 16 residues in the CDR3. Losses at the gene ends were 5 bases for V and 5 bases for J; bases not matched to a gene: 8. Germline CDR1 MNHEY, CDR2 SMNVEV (reference sequence). CDR3 in amino acids: CASSARLAGGRETQYF. The CDR3 DNA reads as TGTGCCAGCAGTGCTAGACTAGCGGGAGGTCGGGAGACCCAGTACTTC.

The chain couples TRBV18 to TRBJ1-6; possible D gene TRBD1, 6 bases. CDR3 length: 14 amino acids. Between the trimmed V and J ends, which lost 5 bases and 11 bases, there was a span of 16 bases. Germline values: CDR1 KGHSH, CDR2 LQKENI. The CDR3 here is CASSSFQGSPPLHF. CDR3 bases: TGTGCCAGCTCAAGTTTTCAGGGGAGTCCACCCCTCCACTTT.

The chain uses TRBV6-5 and TRBJ1-1; 9 positions match TRBD1. The CDR3 sequence is 15 residues long. Per the germline V gene, CDR1 is MNHEY and CDR2 is SVGAGI. Trimming took 4 bases from V and 5 from J; bases not matched to a gene: 8. The CDR3 region is CASSSAGTGRTEAFF. The CDR3 region has the DNA TGTGCCAGCAGTTCTGCCGGGACAGGGCGGACTGAAGCTTTCTTT.

The chain's CDR3 is CASSLNRNYEQYF. The CDR3 DNA sequence: TGTGCCAGCAGCTTAAACAGAAACTACGAGCAGTACTTC. The chain uses TRBV7-2 and TRBJ2-7; the D is unclear. The CDR3 is 13 residues long. V lost 2 bases and J 3 bases, leaving 8 bases between the germline ends. Germline V gene sequence: CDR1 SGHTA, CDR2 FQGNSA.

This clone was observed a single time. The chain has TRBV27 and TRBJ2-5; D remains unclear. Trimming pared 6 bases from V and 5 bases from J, leaving 10 bases between. The CDR3 has 12 residues. From germline, CDR1 is MNHEY and CDR2 SMNVEV (reference sequence). The CDR3 loop reads CASSSNSETQYF. The CDR3 DNA reads as TGTGCCAGCAGCTCTAATAGCGAGACCCAGTACTTC.

The chain is built from TRBV5-1 and TRBJ2-3, with 7 bases identical to TRBD1. The trim removed 0 bases at V and 3 bases at J, leaving 7 bases unmatched. This CDR3 is built from 16 residues. The germline CDR1 and CDR2 sequences are SGHRS and YFSETQ. Here the CDR3 DNA reads TGCGCCAGCAGCTTGGACTTGACAGGGTTAACAGATACGCAGTATTTT. Translating it yields CASSLDLTGLTDTQYF.

This clone came up a few times. This chain's CDR3 is CASSGAGLETQYF. CDR3 nucleotides: TGTGCCAGCAGTGGGGCAGGGTTAGAGACCCAGTACTTC. This chain connects TRBV12-3 or TRBV12-4 to TRBJ2-5; D might be TRBD1 (5 bases). The V end lost 5 bases, the J end lost 4 bases, and 11 bases lay between the germline ends. The CDR3 is 13 residues long.

The genes are TRBV25-1 and TRBJ2-5; TRBD1 agrees at 10 bases. J lost 5 bases, V lost 4 bases, and 10 bases had no gene match. Germline lookup yields CDR1 MGHDK and CDR2 SYGVNS. The CDR3 length is 16 residues. Here the CDR3 reads CASSAGTGAPWETQYF. CDR3 DNA sequence: TGTGCCAGCAGTGCTGGGACAGGGGCCCCTTGGGAGACCCAGTACTTC.

V gene TRBV19 combines with J gene TRBJ2-2; no definite D call. This CDR3 region has 15 residues. Trimming took off 5 bases at V and 1 base at J, with 11 bases between the two ends. Per the germline V gene, CDR1 is LNHDA and CDR2 is SQIVND (reference sequence). The CDR3 bases are TGTGCCAGTAGTCTACGGTCGGGGAACACCGGGGAGCTGTTTTTT. Translation: CASSLRSGNTGELFF.

The chain links TRBV6-5 to TRBJ1-4; a possible D gene is TRBD1 (6 bases). The V and J ends lost 5 bases and 7 bases respectively, with 17 bases between them. Germline CDR1 reads MNHEY; CDR2 reads SVGAGI. The CDR3 covers 15 residues. The chain's CDR3 is CASSLRTVLGEKLFF. DNA of the CDR3: TGTGCCAGCAGTCTTAGGACAGTCTTAGGTGAAAAACTGTTTTTT.

The gene calls are TRBV9 and TRBJ1-2, with D uncertain. The CDR3 spans 12 residues. Per germline, CDR1 SGDLS and CDR2 YYNGEE. With 3 bases removed from V and 4 bases from J, the gap between germline ends came to 7 bases. CDR3 amino acids: CASSGGSYGYTF. The CDR3 DNA reads TGTGCCAGCAGCGGAGGCAGCTATGGCTACACCTTC. The full variable domain, in which reference TRBV9 and TRBJ1-2 provide the parts outside the CDR3, is DSGVTQTPKHLITATGQRVTLRCSPRSGDLSVYWYQQSLDQGLQFLIQYYNGEERAKGNILERFSAQQFPDLHSELNLSSLELGDSALYFCASSGGSYGYTFGSGTRLTVV.

This clone was counted once. The genes are TRBV23-1 and TRBJ1-2, with TRBD1 matching 8 bases. TRBV23-1 is flagged as an ORF with uncertain function. CDR3 size: 19 residues. J was trimmed by 2 bases and V by 3 bases; bases with no gene match: 17. The CDR3 bases are TGCGCCAGCAGTCACTCGGGGTTAACAGGGGGGAAATCCAACTATGGCTACACCTTC. This encodes CASSHSGLTGGKSNYGYTF.

The J gene is TRBJ2-3, the V gene TRBV6-2 or TRBV6-3, with 7 bases matching TRBD2. Germline values: CDR1 MNHEY, CDR2 SVGEGT. This CDR3 is 16 amino acids long. Trimming removed 5 bases from V and 7 bases from J; junction bases left unmatched: 15. The CDR3 spells CASSRFSGYPRNTQYF. In DNA, the CDR3 is TGTGCCAGCAGTCGGTTTAGCGGGTACCCGAGGAATACGCAGTATTTT.

The chain uses TRBV12-3 or TRBV12-4 and TRBJ2-7, with D perhaps TRBD2 (6 bases). The CDR3 has 13 amino acids. V lost 3 bases and J lost 7, with 13 bases in between. The CDR3 sequence: CASSLRGMGEQYF. CDR3 sequence (DNA): TGTGCCAGCAGTTTGCGGGGAATGGGGGAGCAGTACTTC.

The genes are TRBV4-1 and TRBJ1-1; TRBD1 agrees at 7 bases. The V gene's germline CDR1 is MGHRA and CDR2 YSYEKL. The trim removed 1 base at V and 11 bases at J, leaving 13 bases unmatched. The CDR3 is made up of 15 amino acids. In DNA, the CDR3 is TGCGCCAGCAGCCAAGGGAAGGAGGGGGCGCAGGCGGCTTTCTTT. Its protein is CASSQGKEGAQAAFF.

The chain combines TRBV21-1 with TRBJ1-4; TRBD1, as called in the table, went unchecked against the DNA. TRBV21-1 is marked as a pseudogene. The CDR3 has 16 amino acids. CDR3 region: CASSNREPTTNEKLFF. CDR3 DNA: TGTGCCAGCAGCAACAGGGAACCCACAACTAATGAAAAACTGTTTTTT.

The rearrangement uses TRBV10-3 and TRBJ2-1, with TRBD1 matching over 9 bases. The germline gives CDR1 ENHRY, CDR2 SYGVKD. This CDR3 has 15 amino acids. V lost 10 bases and J lost 9; bases outside the gene matches: 16. CDR3 DNA sequence: TGTGCCACAACTATCCGGGACAGGGCGGCGAGTGAGCAGTTCTTC. Protein sequence: CATTIRDRAASEQFF.

The chain combines TRBV6-5 with TRBJ2-2; 7 nucleotides agree with TRBD1. The germline gives CDR1 MNHEY, CDR2 SVGAGI. Trimming cost V 6 bases and J 6 bases; bases outside gene matches: 10. This CDR3 comprises 15 residues. CDR3 amino acids: CASRDRDSFSGELFF. The CDR3 DNA reads TGTGCCAGCAGGGACCGGGACAGTTTTTCCGGGGAGCTGTTTTTT.

The chain couples TRBV29-1 to TRBJ2-1, with TRBD1 identical over 7 bases. V was clipped by 2 bases and J by 15 bases; unmatched bases: 7. Germline assignment: CDR1 SQVTM and CDR2 ANQGSEA. The CDR3 loop spans 11 amino acids. The CDR3 sequence: CSVELRTGPFF. DNA for the CDR3: TGCAGCGTTGAACTCCGGACAGGACCGTTCTTC.